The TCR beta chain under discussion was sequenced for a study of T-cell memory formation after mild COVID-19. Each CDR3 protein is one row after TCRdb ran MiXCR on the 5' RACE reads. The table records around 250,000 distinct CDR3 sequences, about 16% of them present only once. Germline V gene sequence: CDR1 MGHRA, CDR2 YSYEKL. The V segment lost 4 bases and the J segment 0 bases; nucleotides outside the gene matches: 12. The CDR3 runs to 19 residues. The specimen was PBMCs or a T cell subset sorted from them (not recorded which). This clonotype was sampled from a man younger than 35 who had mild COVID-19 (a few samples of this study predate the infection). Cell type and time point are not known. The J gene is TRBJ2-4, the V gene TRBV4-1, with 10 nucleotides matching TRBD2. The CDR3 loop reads CASSPGLARESLAKNIQYF. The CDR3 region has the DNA TGCGCCAGCAGCCCGGGACTAGCGAGAGAATCTCTAGCCAAAAACATTCAGTACTTC.